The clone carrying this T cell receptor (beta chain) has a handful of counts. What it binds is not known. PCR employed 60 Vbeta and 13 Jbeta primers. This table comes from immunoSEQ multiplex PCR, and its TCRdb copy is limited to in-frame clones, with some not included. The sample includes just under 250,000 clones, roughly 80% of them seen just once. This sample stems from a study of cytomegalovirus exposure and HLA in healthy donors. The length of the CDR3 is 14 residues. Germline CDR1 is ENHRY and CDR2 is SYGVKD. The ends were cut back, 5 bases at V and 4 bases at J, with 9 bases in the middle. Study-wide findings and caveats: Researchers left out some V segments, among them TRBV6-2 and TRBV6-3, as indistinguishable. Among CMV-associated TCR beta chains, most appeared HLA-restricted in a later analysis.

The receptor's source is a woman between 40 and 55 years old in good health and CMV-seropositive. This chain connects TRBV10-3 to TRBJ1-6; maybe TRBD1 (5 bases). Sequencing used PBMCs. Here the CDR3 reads CAISTDRYNSPLHF. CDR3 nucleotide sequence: TGTGCCATCAGTACTGACAGATATAATTCACCCCTCCACTTT.